This entry describes one TCR beta chain. Its antigen remains unknown. From the germline J gene comes the end of the CDR3, since the read stops 3 residues before it. Here immunoSEQ multiplex PCR was the method, and the copy in TCRdb shows in-frame clones only, minus some. The table for this sample gives roughly 25,000 clones. The sample belongs to a study of Tregs in tolerant kidney transplant recipients. Study conclusions and caveats: The most relevant donor-specific Treg TCRbeta repertoire apparently came from expansion with activated donor B cells. Biological reproducibility was not directly addressed in this study.

V was clipped by 1 base and J by 7 bases; unmatched bases: 5. CDR1 and CDR2 from the germline V gene are SGHTA and FQGNSA. The CDR3 runs 15 residues. Recipients received nonmyeloablative bone marrow transplants from related graft donors, with transient mixed chimerism. Unstimulated Tregs (CD4+CD25+CD127-) and CD4+CD25- non-Tregs were sorted from PBMCs. The chain employs TRBV7-2 and TRBJ1-5; TRBD1 aligns across 9 bases. The clonotype originates from a human patient who received a combined kidney and bone marrow transplant. Some T cells may be provided by the graft donor. The material sequenced was CD4+ T cells from blood (PBMCs), taken 6 months after the transplant. The CDR3 bases that were read are TGTGCCAGCAGCTTAGGAACAGGGGGCGGGCAGCCC. Its translation: CASSLGTGGGQP. The whole CDR3 protein reads CASSLGTGGGQPQHF.